Presented here are 14 T cell receptor beta chains from one specimen sequenced in a study of molecular identifiers for immune sequencing clone quantification. TCRdb processed the PCR reads anew with MiXCR; each CDR3 protein has one entry. The sample includes 300,000 to 400,000 distinct CDR3 sequences, roughly 23% seen only once; the top ten take approximately 0.8%. The sequenced sample consisted of naive CD8+ T cells from blood, with Jurkat cell RNA spiked in. The subset: FACS-sorted CD8+CD4-CCR7+CD45RA+ naive T cells. These TCRs come from a human donor in good health. Some libraries in this study had Jurkat cell RNA spiked in.

Regarding this clonotype: Sequence at one end of the junction differs from germline and may be a read error. The J gene is TRBJ2-5, the V gene TRBV6-5, with TRBD1 identical over 7 bases. The CDR3 consists of 16 residues. CDR1 is MNHEY, CDR2 SVGAGI, per germline. CDR3 region: CAGSPRVEGAQETQYF. CDR3 DNA sequence: TGTGCCGGCAGTCCCAGGGTAGAGGGGGCTCAAGAGACCCAGTACTTC.

For this clonotype: Since a much larger clone is just one base distant, this may be a read error. The chain is built from TRBV28 and TRBJ2-3; TRBD2 agrees at 12 bases. Germline values: CDR1 MDHEN, CDR2 SYDVKM. This CDR3 has 19 residues. V was pared by 2 bases and J by 0 bases, with 9 bases of the junction left unmatched. The CDR3 here is CASSLLVIGTSGSTDTQYF. The CDR3 nucleotides are TGTGCCAGCAGTTTACTAGTGATCGGGACTAGCGGGAGCACAGATACGCAGTATTTT. The whole variable domain, filled in from reference TRBV28 and TRBJ2-3, reads DVKVTQSSRYLVKRTGEKVFLECVQDMDHENMFWYRQDPGLGLRLIYFSYDVKMKEKGDIPEGYSVSREKKERFSLILESASTNQTSMYLCASSLLVIGTSGSTDTQYFGPGTRLTVL.

Many counts were recorded for this clonotype. The chain recombines TRBV12-3 or TRBV12-4 with TRBJ2-3, with a possible D match to TRBD2 (6 bases). V was cut by 3 bases and J by 4 bases, with 14 bases left in between. This CDR3 is 15 amino acids long. The DNA for the CDR3 is TGTGCCAGCAGTTTTTCGGGAGATTACGCAGATACGCAGTATTTT. Encoded protein: CASSFSGDYADTQYF.

About this clonotype: This may be a read error, as it is one base from a much larger clone. The CDR3 carries no conserved terminal phenylalanine or tryptophan, so it likely arises from a read error. Because the CDR3's place on the DNA is in doubt, the DNA is left out and the CDR3 is given as listed by TCRdb. This chain connects TRBV21-1 to TRBJ1-6; no check of the table's D call, TRBD1, against the DNA was made. TRBV21-1 counts as a pseudogene. The CDR3 is 18 amino acids in total, end residues counted. CDR3 sequence: CASSKAQGKSSYNSPLHL.

This clonotype was recorded many times. V is TRBV9 and J is TRBJ2-3; TRBD2 is a possible D gene (5 bases). The CDR3 loop spans 16 amino acids. Trimming stripped 3 bases from V and 6 bases from J, with 20 bases between. Germline loops: CDR1 SGDLS, CDR2 YYNGEE. The CDR3 sequence: CASSASGGSLEDTQYF. The CDR3 DNA follows: TGTGCCAGCAGCGCTAGTGGAGGCAGCTTAGAGGATACGCAGTATTTT.

With regard to this clonotype: The final CDR3 position lacks the conserved phenylalanine or tryptophan, pointing to a likely read error. The DNA of the CDR3 is TGTGCCAGCATACTACTACCGAACACTGAAGCTTTCCTT. Residues: CASILLPNTEAFL. This rearrangement joins TRBV28 to TRBJ1-1; D unresolved. Germline-derived CDR1 and CDR2 are MDHEN and SYDVKM. This CDR3 is built from 13 residues. Trimming cost V 7 bases and J 1 base, with 10 bases left between them.

Notes on this clonotype: With a much larger clone just one base away, this may be a read error. The V gene is TRBV28, the J gene TRBJ2-7; 9 nucleotides align to TRBD2. The CDR3 runs to 13 residues. With V trimmed by 10 bases and J by 7 bases, 11 bases remained unmatched. CDR1 and CDR2 (germline): MDHEN, SYDVKM. The CDR3 here is CAILGLAGSEQYF. The CDR3 region has the DNA TGTGCCATCCTAGGGCTAGCGGGAAGTGAGCAGTACTTC.

This clonotype was counted at least ten times. The rearrangement uses TRBV28 and TRBJ2-1; 7 bases match TRBD2. In germline, CDR1 is MDHEN, CDR2 SYDVKM. The J segment lost 2 bases and the V segment lost 5 bases, leaving 6 bases of the junction unmatched. The length of the CDR3 is 15 residues. CDR3 loop: CASSPSGTTYNEQFF. The CDR3, as DNA: TGTGCCAGCAGTCCCTCCGGGACTACCTACAATGAGCAGTTCTTC.

This clonotype was counted between two and nine times. The chain links TRBV11-2 to TRBJ2-3; the D is unclear. Germline values: CDR1 SGHAT, CDR2 FQNNGV. V dropped 1 base and J dropped 4 bases, with 15 bases sitting between them. This CDR3 is built from 16 residues. This chain's CDR3 is CASSLVSPNWADTQYF. As DNA, the CDR3 is TGTGCCAGCAGCTTAGTTAGCCCGAACTGGGCAGATACGCAGTATTTT.

This clonotype was seen ten or more times. This chain links TRBV24-1 with TRBJ2-2, with D perhaps TRBD2 (5 bases). The germline CDR1 and CDR2 sequences are KGHDR and SFDVKD. V was cut by 5 bases and J by 5 bases, with 8 bases left in between. The CDR3 sequence is 13 residues long. The CDR3 loop is CATSGTGTGELFF. CDR3 in DNA: TGTGCCACCAGTGGGACGGGGACCGGGGAGCTGTTTTTT.

This clonotype was recorded a few times. The chain recombines TRBV12-5 with TRBJ2-1; no firm D call. Trimming shortened V by 1 base and J by 1 base, and 5 bases separated the two germline ends. This CDR3 has 14 amino acids. Germline values: CDR1 LGHNT, CDR2 FRNRAP. The CDR3 DNA sequence: TGTGCTAGTGGTTTGGGCGGTTCCTACAATGAGCAGTTCTTC. Residues: CASGLGGSYNEQFF.

This clonotype showed up many times. The chain combines TRBV7-9 with TRBJ1-4; D remains ambiguous. V was pared by 3 bases and J by 6 bases, with 2 bases between. CDR3 length: 11 residues. CDR1 SEHNR and CDR2 FQNEAQ come from the germline V gene (reference sequence). The CDR3 DNA reads as TGTGCCAGCAGCTTGGATGAAAAACTGTTTTTT. It codes for CASSLDEKLFF.

This clonotype showed up just a few times. The chain is built from TRBV5-1 and TRBJ1-4; no definite D call. Trimming took off 1 base at V and 10 bases at J, with 17 bases between the two ends. The CDR3 length is 15 residues. Germline V gives CDR1 SGHRS, CDR2 YFSETQ. In DNA form, the CDR3 reads TGCGCCAGCAGCTTGTCAGAGACACCGAGTGGAAAACTGTTTTTT. It is translated as CASSLSETPSGKLFF.

This clonotype was recorded a few times. CDR3 nucleotides: TGCGCCAGCAGCGTGGATAATAATGAAAAACTGTTTTTT. Translated: CASSVDNNEKLFF. The chain uses TRBV5-1 and TRBJ1-4, with no clear D. The germline CDR1 and CDR2 sequences are SGHRS and YFSETQ. The CDR3 is 13 amino acids. V was trimmed by 4 bases and J by 4 bases, leaving 8 bases between them.